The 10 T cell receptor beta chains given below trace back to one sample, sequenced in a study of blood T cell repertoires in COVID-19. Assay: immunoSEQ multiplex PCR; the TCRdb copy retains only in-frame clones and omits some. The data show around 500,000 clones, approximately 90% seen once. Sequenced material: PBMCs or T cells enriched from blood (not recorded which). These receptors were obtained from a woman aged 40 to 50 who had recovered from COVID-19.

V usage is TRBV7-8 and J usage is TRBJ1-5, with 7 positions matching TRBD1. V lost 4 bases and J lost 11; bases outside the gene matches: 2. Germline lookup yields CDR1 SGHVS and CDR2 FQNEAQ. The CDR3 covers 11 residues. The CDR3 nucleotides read TGTGCCAGCAGCTCCAGGGGGGCCCAGCATTTT. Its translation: CASSSRGAQHF. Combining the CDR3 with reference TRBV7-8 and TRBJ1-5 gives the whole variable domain GAGVSQSPRYKVAKRGQDVALRCDPISGHVSLFWYQQALGQGPEFLTYFQNEAQLDKSGLPSDRFFAERPEGSVSTLKIQRTQQEDSAVYLCASSSRGAQHFGDGTRLSIL.

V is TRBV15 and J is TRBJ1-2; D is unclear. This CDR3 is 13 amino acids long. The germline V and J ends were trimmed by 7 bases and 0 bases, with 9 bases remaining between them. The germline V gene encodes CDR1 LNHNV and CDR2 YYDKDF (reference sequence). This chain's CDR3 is CATMNSTNYGYTF. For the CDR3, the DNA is TGTGCCACCATGAATTCTACTAACTATGGCTACACCTTC. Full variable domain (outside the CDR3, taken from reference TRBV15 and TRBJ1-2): DAMVIQNPRYQVTQFGKPVTLSCSQTLNHNVMYWYQQKSSQAPKLLFHYYDKDFNNEADTPDNFQSRRPNTSFCFLDIRSPGLGDTAMYLCATMNSTNYGYTFGSGTRLTVV.

The CDR3 loop reads CSVVFPSGTYNEQFF. Here the CDR3 DNA reads TGCAGCGTTGTTTTTCCCAGCGGAACATACAATGAGCAGTTCTTC. The gene calls are TRBV29-1 and TRBJ2-1; D is perhaps TRBD2 (5 bases). Germline V gives CDR1 SQVTM, CDR2 ANQGSEA. V lost 4 bases, J lost 4 bases, and 17 bases lay in between. The CDR3 covers 15 residues.

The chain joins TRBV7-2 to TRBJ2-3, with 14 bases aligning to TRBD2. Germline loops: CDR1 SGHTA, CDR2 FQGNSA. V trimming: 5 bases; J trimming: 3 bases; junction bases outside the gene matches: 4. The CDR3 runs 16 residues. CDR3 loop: CASSMGLAGATDTQYF. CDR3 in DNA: TGTGCCAGCAGCATGGGACTAGCGGGAGCGACAGATACGCAGTATTTT.

The CDR3, as DNA: TGTGCCTGGAACCGGGACAGGTTTTCCCTTAGGGGAGGCTACACCTTC. It yields the protein CAWNRDRFSLRGGYTF. The chain links TRBV30 to TRBJ1-2; 8 positions match TRBD1. V shed 4 bases, J shed 8 bases, and the junction held 18 bases outside the gene matches. CDR1 is GTSNPN and CDR2 is SVGIG in the germline V gene (reference sequence). The length of the CDR3 is 16 residues.

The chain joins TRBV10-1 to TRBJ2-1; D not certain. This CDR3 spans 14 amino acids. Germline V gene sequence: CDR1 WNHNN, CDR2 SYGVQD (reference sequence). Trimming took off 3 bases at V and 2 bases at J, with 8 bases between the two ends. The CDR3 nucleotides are TGCGCCAGCAGTGAAATGGCTGCCTACAATGAGCAGTTCTTC. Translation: CASSEMAAYNEQFF.

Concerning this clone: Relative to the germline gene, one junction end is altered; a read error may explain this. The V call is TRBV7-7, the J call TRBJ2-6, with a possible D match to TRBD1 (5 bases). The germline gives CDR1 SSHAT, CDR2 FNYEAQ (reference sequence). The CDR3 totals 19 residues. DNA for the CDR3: TGTGCTAGCAGCCCGCTTGGTGGGGCCCATCACTCTGGGGCCAACGTCCTGACTTTC. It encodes CASSPLGGAHHSGANVLTF.

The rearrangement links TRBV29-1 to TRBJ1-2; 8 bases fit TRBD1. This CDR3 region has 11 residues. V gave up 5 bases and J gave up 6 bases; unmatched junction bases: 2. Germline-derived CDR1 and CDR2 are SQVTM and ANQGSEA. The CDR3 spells CSVWTGNGYTF. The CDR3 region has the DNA TGCAGCGTTTGGACAGGGAATGGCTACACCTTC.

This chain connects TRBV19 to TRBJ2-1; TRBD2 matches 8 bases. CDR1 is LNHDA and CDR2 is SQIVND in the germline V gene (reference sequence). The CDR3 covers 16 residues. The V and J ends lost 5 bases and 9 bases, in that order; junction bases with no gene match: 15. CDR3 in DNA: TGTGCCAGTAGTGGAAGGGGGTTAGCGGGATCTGCTGAGCAGTTCTTC. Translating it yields CASSGRGLAGSAEQFF.

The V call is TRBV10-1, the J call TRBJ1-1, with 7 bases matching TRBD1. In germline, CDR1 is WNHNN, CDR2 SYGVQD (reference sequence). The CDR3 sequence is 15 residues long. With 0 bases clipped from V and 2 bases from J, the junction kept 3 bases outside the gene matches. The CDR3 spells CASSESTGVNTEAFF. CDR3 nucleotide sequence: TGCGCCAGCAGTGAGTCAACAGGGGTCAACACTGAAGCTTTCTTT.